The clone carrying this T cell receptor beta chain was observed many times. The antigen remains unidentified. These data belong to a study of CD8 T cells in ankylosing spondylitis. Findings of the study overall: It appeared that ankylosing spondylitis blood was characterized by a TCR beta motif of under ten highly homologous variants. In synovial fluid and blood from reactive arthritis, some motif variants were previously reported. Disease-associated clones were reportedly significantly overrepresented in matched ankylosing spondylitis synovial fluid. Disease-linked clones had a CD8+ phenotype and relatively low frequency in peripheral blood.

The authors made TCR beta libraries by quantitative 5'-RACE with molecular barcodes. One entry per CDR3 protein results from TCRdb running MiXCR on the 5' RACE reads. In the table there are about 510,000 distinct CDR3 sequences, less than 6% of which are singletons. V lost 0 bases to trimming and J lost 5 bases, with 12 bases between them. CDR1 and CDR2 from the germline V gene are SGHRS and YFSETQ. This CDR3 is 15 amino acids long. Sequencing input: blood, either unsorted or a sorted T cell fraction (not recorded which). The genes are TRBV5-1 and TRBJ2-1; tentatively, D is TRBD2 (6 bases). This TCR derives from a male donor with ankylosing spondylitis. The CDR3, as DNA: TGCGCCAGCAGCTTGGTTACTAGCCCCAACAATGAGCAGTTCTTC. It encodes CASSLVTSPNNEQFF.